What follows are 26 T cell receptor beta chains derived from one specimen sequenced in a study of blood T cell repertoires in COVID-19. This table comes from immunoSEQ multiplex PCR, and its TCRdb copy is limited to in-frame clones, with some not included. The data show 270,000 or so clones, 81% seen once. Sample: peripheral blood. The receptors come from a woman between 55 and 75 years old with active or convalescent COVID-19.

This clone showed up just once. The DNA for the CDR3 is TGTGCCAGCTTACTCACAGATACGCAGTATTTT. Translation: CASLLTDTQYF. The chain joins TRBV18 to TRBJ2-3, with D unresolved. V lost 7 bases and J 2 bases, leaving 4 bases between the germline ends. Germline values: CDR1 KGHSH, CDR2 LQKENI. The CDR3 extends over 11 amino acids.

The rearrangement links TRBV18 to TRBJ1-5; D may be TRBD1 (5 bases). The CDR3 is made up of 15 amino acids. Germline CDR1 is KGHSH and CDR2 is LQKENI. Trimming took off 3 bases at V and 7 bases at J, with 16 bases between the two ends. The DNA of the CDR3 is TGTGCCAGCTCACCCTCCAGGGTGGTGAGCCAGCCCCAGCATTTT. It codes for CASSPSRVVSQPQHF. Supplemented by reference TRBV18 and TRBJ1-5, the full variable domain reads NAGVMQNPRHLVRRRGQEARLRCSPMKGHSHVYWYRQLPEEGLKFMVYLQKENIIDESGMPKERFSAEFPKEGPSILRIQQVVRGDSAAYFCASSPSRVVSQPQHFGDGTRLSIL.

The chain combines TRBV7-9 with TRBJ1-4; D perhaps matches TRBD1 (5 bases). The CDR3 has 12 amino acids. Trimming shortened V by 4 bases and J by 7 bases, and 7 bases separated the two germline ends. Germline CDR1 and CDR2: SEHNR and FQNEAQ (reference sequence). CDR3 sequence (DNA): TGTGCCAGCAGCTCCCAGGGTGAAAAACTGTTTTTT. This encodes CASSSQGEKLFF.

The chain couples TRBV30 to TRBJ2-3; the match to TRBD2 covers 12 bases. V lost 7 bases, J lost 2 bases, and 4 bases stayed unmatched. Germline loops: CDR1 GTSNPN, CDR2 SVGIG (reference sequence). This CDR3 contains 14 residues. The DNA of the CDR3 is TGTGCCTCCCTAGCGGGGGGGCCCACAGATACGCAGTATTTT. Its protein is CASLAGGPTDTQYF.

CDR3 sequence: CASSLEGARNTEAFF. The CDR3 bases are TGTGCCAGCAGCTTAGAGGGGGCAAGGAACACTGAAGCTTTCTTT. V and J are TRBV5-4 and TRBJ1-1, with 7 positions matching TRBD1. V was pared by 2 bases and J by 1 base, with 5 bases of the junction left unmatched. The germline V gene encodes CDR1 SGHNT and CDR2 YYREEE (reference sequence). This CDR3 has 15 residues. Full variable domain (missing parts from reference TRBV5-4 and TRBJ1-1): ETGVTQSPTHLIKTRGQQVTLRCSSQSGHNTVSWYQQALGQGPQFIFQYYREEENGRGNFPPRFSGLQFPNYSSELNVNALELDDSALYLCASSLEGARNTEAFFGQGTRLTVV.

The chain combines TRBV5-1 with TRBJ1-1; the match to TRBD1 covers 7 bases. CDR3 length: 14 amino acids. Germline V CDR1 and CDR2: SGHRS, YFSETQ. Trimming removed 4 bases from V and 1 base from J; junction bases left unmatched: 4. The CDR3 reads CASSPRTGNTEAFF. The CDR3 region has the DNA TGCGCCAGCAGCCCTAGGACAGGGAACACTGAAGCTTTCTTT.

This clone has a handful of counts. The V call is TRBV4-1, the J call TRBJ1-2, with D perhaps matching TRBD1 (6 bases). Trimming cost V 0 bases and J 5 bases, with 13 bases left between them. The CDR3 consists of 15 residues. Germline-derived CDR1 and CDR2 are MGHRA and YSYEKL. In nucleotides, the CDR3 is TGCGCCAGCAGCCAAGATTTTAGGGGGACATATGGCTACACCTTC. As protein: CASSQDFRGTYGYTF.

This clone has just a few counts. J is TRBJ1-1 and V is TRBV6-5, with D possibly being TRBD1 (5 bases). In germline, CDR1 is MNHEY, CDR2 SVGAGI. Deletions cut 0 bases from V and 4 bases from J, with 9 bases between. The CDR3 totals 14 residues. Here the CDR3 reads CASSYSQGSTEAFF. CDR3 bases: TGTGCCAGCAGTTACTCGCAGGGATCCACTGAAGCTTTCTTT.

The rearrangement joins TRBV11-1 to TRBJ1-1; 7 bases are shared with TRBD1. Germline lookup yields CDR1 SGHAT and CDR2 FQDESV (reference sequence). After removal of 5 bases from V and 1 base from J, the junction contained 4 bases not matched to a gene. The CDR3 is 14 amino acids. CDR3 region: CASSAQGGNTEAFF. CDR3 nucleotides: TGTGCCAGCAGCGCCCAGGGGGGGAACACTGAAGCTTTCTTT.

The chain employs TRBV29-1 and TRBJ1-1, with TRBD1 matching 11 bases. Germline V gene sequence: CDR1 SQVTM, CDR2 ANQGSEA. V lost 6 bases to trimming and J lost 6 bases; unmatched junction nucleotides: 6. The CDR3 is 13 amino acids. CDR3: CSVNGQGASEAFF. CDR3 bases: TGCAGCGTCAACGGACAGGGGGCTTCTGAAGCTTTCTTT.

The J gene is TRBJ1-1, the V gene TRBV7-9; D not certain. CDR1 is SEHNR and CDR2 is FQNEAQ in the germline V gene (reference sequence). V was trimmed by 5 bases and J by 1 base, leaving 5 bases between them. This CDR3 has 12 amino acids. The CDR3 sequence: CASSEANTEAFF. CDR3 bases: TGTGCCAGCAGCGAAGCGAACACTGAAGCTTTCTTT.

This clone has more than one count but fewer than ten. The V and J genes are TRBV5-4 and TRBJ2-1, with 7 bases that match TRBD1. The CDR3 runs 16 residues. Trimming cost V 0 bases and J 4 bases; bases outside gene matches: 7. Germline CDR1 reads SGHNT; CDR2 reads YYREEE (reference sequence). The CDR3 nucleotides are TGTGCCAGCAGCTTGGCCTTGGGACAGAGTTACAATGAGCAGTTCTTC. Its protein product is CASSLALGQSYNEQFF.

The chain carries TRBV13 and TRBJ2-1, with D maybe TRBD2 (6 bases). Trimming took off 5 bases at V and 1 base at J, with 18 bases between the two ends. Germline V gene lookup returns CDR1 PRHDT and CDR2 FYEKMQ (reference sequence). The length of the CDR3 is 17 residues. CDR3 sequence: CASSTSQGLLSYNEQFF. The DNA of the CDR3 is TGTGCCAGCAGCACAAGCCAGGGACTGCTGTCCTACAATGAGCAGTTCTTC. Together with reference TRBV13 and TRBJ2-1, the CDR3 gives the full variable domain: AAGVIQSPRHLIKEKRETATLKCYPIPRHDTVYWYQQGPGQDPQFLISFYEKMQSDKGSIPDRFSAQQFSDYHSELNMSSLELGDSALYFCASSTSQGLLSYNEQFFGPGTRLTVL.

This sequence joins TRBV7-8 and TRBJ2-7; 8 nucleotides align to TRBD1. The CDR3 consists of 15 residues. The V segment lost 3 bases and the J segment 2 bases; nucleotides outside the gene matches: 6. From germline, CDR1 is SGHVS and CDR2 FQNEAQ. The CDR3 here is CASSFGGQGTYEQYF. The CDR3 DNA is TGTGCCAGCAGCTTCGGAGGACAGGGAACCTACGAGCAGTACTTC.

The rearrangement links TRBV6-5 to TRBJ2-7; 9 nucleotides align to TRBD1. CDR1 is MNHEY, CDR2 SVGAGI, per germline. V dropped 7 bases and J dropped 3; count of bases not matched to a gene: 7. The CDR3 is 14 residues long. The CDR3 DNA reads as TGTGCCAGCAATCGACAGGGGGGCGACTACGAGCAGTACTTC. Its translation: CASNRQGGDYEQYF.

The chain has TRBV7-9 and TRBJ2-7; 11 nucleotides match TRBD2. V trimming: 5 bases; J trimming: 3 bases; junction bases outside the gene matches: 9. The CDR3 totals 16 residues. Germline CDR1 SEHNR, CDR2 FQNEAQ (reference sequence). CDR3 coding DNA: TGTGCCAGCAGCCCTCCGACTAGCGGGGACGTCTACGAGCAGTACTTC. Its translation is CASSPPTSGDVYEQYF.

This clone was counted a few times. The chain links TRBV6-2 or TRBV6-3 to TRBJ2-7; 14 bases agree with TRBD2. CDR1 MNHEY and CDR2 SVGEGT come from the germline V gene. The CDR3 sequence is 17 residues long. With 4 bases clipped from V and 5 bases from J, the junction kept 10 bases outside the gene matches. The CDR3 reads CASSFILTSGGADEQYF. The CDR3 nucleotides are TGTGCCAGCAGTTTCATACTGACTAGCGGGGGGGCCGACGAGCAGTACTTC.

CDR3 sequence reads: CASSAGTQETQYF. CDR3 sequence (DNA): TGTGCCAGCAGTGCCGGGACTCAAGAGACCCAGTACTTC. This chain uses TRBV12-3 or TRBV12-4 with TRBJ2-5; D perhaps matches TRBD2 (6 bases). V was trimmed by 5 bases and J by 2 bases, leaving 9 bases between them. This CDR3 is built from 13 residues.

The gene calls are TRBV10-3 and TRBJ2-7, with 8 bases fitting TRBD1. CDR1 is ENHRY and CDR2 is SYGVKD in the germline V gene. V lost 6 bases to trimming and J lost 3 bases; unmatched junction nucleotides: 13. The CDR3 runs 16 residues. The CDR3 DNA reads TGTGCCATCAGCCCCCGGTCCCGGGGACAGGACTACGAGCAGTACTTC. Amino acids: CAISPRSRGQDYEQYF.

The chain's CDR3 is CASSYSGTSGGAGLDTQYF. The DNA for the CDR3 is TGTGCCAGCAGTTACTCCGGGACTAGCGGGGGGGCCGGATTAGATACGCAGTATTTT. This chain connects TRBV6-2 or TRBV6-3 to TRBJ2-3; TRBD2 matches at 16 bases. Germline loops: CDR1 MNHEY, CDR2 SVGEGT. The ends lost 0 bases at V and 5 bases at J; junction bases unmatched: 8. The CDR3 consists of 19 residues.

In its sample, this clone was seen once. J is TRBJ1-1 and V is TRBV10-3; 8 nucleotides agree with TRBD1. The CDR3 is made up of 15 amino acids. Trimming cost V 2 bases and J 3 bases; bases outside gene matches: 5. Germline CDR1 ENHRY, CDR2 SYGVKD. The CDR3 DNA reads TGTGCCATCAGTGAGCCGACAGGGGTATACACTGAAGCTTTCTTT. It translates to CAISEPTGVYTEAFF.

The V gene is TRBV5-5, the J gene TRBJ2-3; 9 nucleotides line up with TRBD2. Trimming cost V 1 base and J 1 base; bases outside gene matches: 4. CDR1 and CDR2 from the germline V gene are SGHKS and YYEKEE (reference sequence). The CDR3 sequence is 16 residues long. Written as DNA, the CDR3 is TGTGCCAGCAGCTTGCGGGCTAGCGGGGGCACAGATACGCAGTATTTT. Its protein product is CASSLRASGGTDTQYF.

The chain joins TRBV7-9 to TRBJ2-7, with a weak D call TRBD2 (6 bases). The V gene lost 8 bases and the J gene lost 5 bases, with 13 bases spanning the gap. Germline CDR1 SEHNR, CDR2 FQNEAQ (reference sequence). This CDR3 contains 12 residues. This CDR3 is CASHSRRDEQYF. CDR3 bases: TGTGCCAGCCACTCGAGGAGGGACGAGCAGTACTTC.

This sequence joins TRBV19 and TRBJ2-5; 8 bases line up with TRBD1. CDR1 and CDR2 from the germline V gene are LNHDA and SQIVND (reference sequence). V shed 4 bases and J 5 bases; nucleotides not matched to a gene: 12. The CDR3 spans 16 residues. DNA of the CDR3: TGTGCCAGTAGTACCCTACTTGACAGGGGCGCTGAGACCCAGTACTTC. Translating it yields CASSTLLDRGAETQYF. Looking up the rest from reference TRBV19 and TRBJ2-5 gives the full variable domain: DGGITQSPKYLFRKEGQNVTLSCEQNLNHDAMYWYRQDPGQGLRLIYYSQIVNDFQKGDIAEGYSVSREKKESFPLTVTSAQKNPTAFYLCASSTLLDRGAETQYFGPGTRLLVL.

CDR3 in DNA: TGTGCCAGCTCACCACATCCAGGTGGAAATTCACCCCTCCACTTT. This translates into CASSPHPGGNSPLHF. This chain links TRBV18 with TRBJ1-6, with D uncertain. Trimming shortened V by 1 base and J by 7 bases, and 11 bases separated the two germline ends. This CDR3 contains 15 residues. Germline values: CDR1 KGHSH, CDR2 LQKENI.

The J gene is TRBJ2-4, the V gene TRBV9; weak D call: TRBD1 (5 bases). From germline, CDR1 is SGDLS and CDR2 YYNGEE. Trimming stripped 0 bases from V and 4 bases from J, with 8 bases between. The CDR3 consists of 14 residues. The CDR3 DNA is TGTGCCAGCAGCGTAGCACCAGGGAAAAACATTCAGTACTTC. It translates to CASSVAPGKNIQYF.